Sequencing of this T cell receptor (beta chain) was carried out in a study of blood T cell repertoires in COVID-19. Study-wide background: Samples came from the United States, Italy and Spain, spanning acute and convalescent COVID-19.

Original data processing: Reference gene primers were amplified, and this amplification served to estimate nucleated cell counts. TCRdb's table, derived via immunoSEQ multiplex PCR, lists solely in-frame clones and lacks some. V and J calls and clone size follow that table, whereas D and trimming were derived from the DNA. The table shows approximately 130,000 clones, with around 83% occurring only once. This CDR3 region has 14 residues. CDR1 is SGHTS, CDR2 YDEGEE, per germline. Trimming cost V 2 bases and J 4 bases, with 10 bases left between them. This clone has only a few counts. The J gene is TRBJ1-5, the V gene TRBV5-8, with D maybe TRBD1 (5 bases). This TCR was recovered from an elderly man with active or convalescent COVID-19. The sequenced sample consisted of peripheral blood. In nucleotides, the CDR3 is TGTGCCAGCAGCTTTGGCAGGGAAAATCAGCCCCAGCATTTT. Amino acids: CASSFGRENQPQHF.